The clone carrying this T cell receptor (beta chain) was found a few times. What it binds is unknown. These data originate in a study of response to subunit inactivated influenza vaccine. Overall study findings and caveats: The authors proposed limited new T cell recruitment per seasonal influenza vaccination.

A single record per CDR3 protein comes from TCRdb applying MiXCR to the RT-PCR reads. Counted here are 700,000 to 800,000 distinct CDR3 sequences, about a fifth occurring once; the ten biggest clones make up under 13%. The CDR3 extends over 13 amino acids. V dropped 1 base and J dropped 5 bases, with 9 bases sitting between them. The germline V gene has CDR1 SQVTM and CDR2 ANQGSEA. The receptor comes from a man in his fifties or sixties who received an inactivated influenza vaccine. The sequencing used PBMCs from blood, collected around 5 days after vaccination. The V and J genes are TRBV29-1 and TRBJ2-1; possible D gene TRBD1, 5 bases. DNA of the CDR3: TGCAGCGTTGAAGTTACAGGAGACAATGAGCAGTTCTTC. This codes for CSVEVTGDNEQFF.